A single sample is the source of the 15 T cell receptor beta chains below, sequenced in a study of T-cell memory formation after mild COVID-19. A single record per CDR3 protein comes from TCRdb applying MiXCR to the 5' RACE reads. This sample has 170,000 or so distinct CDR3 sequences, with about a fifth found just once. Specimen: PBMCs or a T cell subset sorted from them (not recorded which). The receptors originated from an adult woman who had mild COVID-19 (a few samples of this study predate the infection). Cell type and time point are not known.

The chain links TRBV2 to TRBJ1-1; tentative D call: TRBD1 (5 bases). Trimming removed 4 bases at V and 1 base at J, with 13 bases between. The CDR3 has 15 residues. CDR1 and CDR2 from the germline V gene are SNHLY and FYNNEI. This CDR3 reads CASSGPDRPNTEAFF. CDR3 nucleotide sequence: TGTGCCAGCAGTGGACCCGACAGACCGAACACTGAAGCTTTCTTT. Filled out from reference TRBV2 and TRBJ1-1, the complete variable domain reads EPEVTQTPSHQVTQMGQEVILRCVPISNHLYFYWYRQILGQKVEFLVSFYNNEISEKSEIFDDQFSVERPDGSNFTLKIRSTKLEDSAMYFCASSGPDRPNTEAFFGQGTRLTVV.

This chain joins TRBV29-1 and TRBJ2-1; TRBD2 matches 7 bases. The CDR3 runs 15 residues. The germline gives CDR1 SQVTM, CDR2 ANQGSEA. Unmatched junction bases numbered 6, after V lost 4 bases and J lost 0 bases. The CDR3 DNA reads as TGCAGCGTTGGGAGCGGGGTGCGCTCCTACAATGAGCAGTTCTTC. Its translation is CSVGSGVRSYNEQFF.

V is TRBV12-3 or TRBV12-4 and J is TRBJ1-1; TRBD1 agrees at 10 bases. V was clipped by 5 bases and J by 5 bases; unmatched bases: 8. The CDR3 consists of 15 residues. CDR3 sequence: CASSPWDRGTTEAFF. In DNA, the CDR3 is TGTGCCAGCAGTCCTTGGGACAGGGGTACGACTGAAGCTTTCTTT.

The chain joins TRBV15 to TRBJ2-2, with D perhaps matching TRBD1 or TRBD2 (6 bases each). Germline V lookup: CDR1 LNHNV, CDR2 YYDKDF (reference sequence). V was pared by 5 bases and J by 3 bases, with 13 bases between. The CDR3 contains 15 residues. CDR3 sequence (DNA): TGTGCCACCAGCGAACGGGGGCTTTACACCGGGGAGCTGTTTTTT. It specifies CATSERGLYTGELFF.

Only a few counts were recorded for this clonotype. This rearrangement joins TRBV7-9 to TRBJ2-1; D is perhaps TRBD1 or TRBD2 (5 bases each). The V end lost 2 bases, the J end lost 5 bases, and 13 bases lay between the germline ends. The germline V gene encodes CDR1 SEHNR and CDR2 FQNEAQ (reference sequence). The CDR3 is 15 residues long. CDR3: CASSLSWDLDNEQFF. The CDR3 nucleotides read TGTGCCAGCAGCTTATCGTGGGACCTGGACAATGAGCAGTTCTTC.

This chain links TRBV6-5 with TRBJ2-7; 8 bases are a match to TRBD1. The V segment lost 2 bases and the J segment 6 bases; nucleotides outside the gene matches: 6. The germline V gene encodes CDR1 MNHEY and CDR2 SVGAGI. The length of the CDR3 is 14 residues. The CDR3 sequence is CASSYRDRGCEQYF. The CDR3, as DNA: TGTGCCAGCAGTTACAGAGACAGGGGATGCGAGCAGTACTTC.

This clonotype was seen a few times. The chain combines TRBV12-3 or TRBV12-4 with TRBJ2-7; D is uncertain. This CDR3 region has 11 residues. Trimming pared 6 bases from V and 5 bases from J, leaving 8 bases between. The CDR3 DNA sequence: TGTGCCAGCAGCTCAAACCACGAGCAGTACTTC. The encoded protein is CASSSNHEQYF.

This clonotype was seen a few times. This chain connects TRBV2 to TRBJ1-2; 9 bases are shared with TRBD1. This CDR3 has 12 residues. Germline V CDR1 and CDR2: SNHLY, FYNNEI. V shed 10 bases and J 6 bases; nucleotides not matched to a gene: 6. CDR3 loop: CAIRTGGDGYTF. CDR3 nucleotide sequence: TGTGCCATTCGAACAGGGGGCGATGGCTACACCTTC.

This clonotype occurred a few times. The V gene is TRBV7-3, the J gene TRBJ2-7; D gene unclear. This CDR3 has 13 amino acids. The germline V gene encodes CDR1 SGHTA and CDR2 FQGTGA. Trimming removed 5 bases from V and 1 base from J, with 9 bases in between. CDR3 region: CASSPDLSYEQYF. CDR3 DNA: TGTGCCAGCAGCCCCGACCTATCCTACGAGCAGTACTTC. Filled out from reference TRBV7-3 and TRBJ2-7, the complete variable domain reads GAGVSQTPSNKVTEKGKYVELRCDPISGHTALYWYRQSLGQGPEFLIYFQGTGAADDSGLPNDRFFAVRPEGSVSTLKIQRTERGDSAVYLCASSPDLSYEQYFGPGTRLTVT.

This clonotype showed up just a few times. J is TRBJ2-1 and V is TRBV6-2 or TRBV6-3, with no clear D. This CDR3 contains 15 residues. The V gene lost 5 bases and the J gene lost 0 bases, with 11 bases spanning the gap. CDR1 is MNHEY, CDR2 SVGEGT, per germline. CDR3 in DNA: TGTGCCAGCAGTAGCAGTACCAGCTCCTACAATGAGCAGTTCTTC. Amino acid sequence: CASSSSTSSYNEQFF.

The gene calls are TRBV20-1 and TRBJ1-2; 9 nucleotides match TRBD1. This CDR3 is 13 amino acids long. The J segment lost 4 bases and the V segment lost 0 bases, leaving 0 bases of the junction unmatched. Germline V gene sequence: CDR1 DFQATT, CDR2 SNEGSKA (reference sequence). CDR3 sequence (DNA): TGCAGTGCTAGAGAGGACAGGGGCTATGGCTACACCTTC. Its protein product is CSAREDRGYGYTF.

The rearrangement links TRBV4-1 to TRBJ2-7, with a weak D call TRBD2 (5 bases). This CDR3 has 15 amino acids. CDR1 is MGHRA, CDR2 YSYEKL, per germline. V was cut by 0 bases and J by 0 bases, with 9 bases left in between. The CDR3 region is CASSQEGRGSYEQYF. CDR3 DNA: TGCGCCAGCAGCCAAGAAGGCCGGGGCTCCTACGAGCAGTACTTC.

The chain employs TRBV30 and TRBJ2-5, with 7 bases fitting TRBD1. The junction had 9 bases not matched to a gene; V was cut back by 7 bases and J by 1 base. There are 14 residues in the CDR3. The germline gives CDR1 GTSNPN, CDR2 SVGIG (reference sequence). This chain's CDR3 is CALDRTSGQETQYF. The CDR3 coding sequence is TGTGCCTTGGACAGGACAAGTGGCCAAGAGACCCAGTACTTC.

The chain couples TRBV7-9 to TRBJ2-2, with D possibly matching TRBD2 (5 bases). With 10 bases removed from V and 0 bases from J, the gap between germline ends came to 15 bases. Germline V CDR1 and CDR2: SEHNR, FQNEAQ (reference sequence). This CDR3 comprises 15 residues. CDR3 region: CATTGKGTNTGELFF. CDR3 in DNA: TGTGCCACCACGGGGAAGGGAACGAACACCGGGGAGCTGTTTTTT.

V gene TRBV19 combines with J gene TRBJ2-7; possible D gene TRBD2, 5 bases. The ends were cut back, 8 bases at V and 0 bases at J, with 11 bases in the middle. Per germline, CDR1 LNHDA and CDR2 SQIVND (reference sequence). The CDR3 is 13 residues long. CDR3 in DNA: TGTGCCAGTCGGGATCCGAGCTCCTACGAGCAGTACTTC. This translates into CASRDPSSYEQYF.